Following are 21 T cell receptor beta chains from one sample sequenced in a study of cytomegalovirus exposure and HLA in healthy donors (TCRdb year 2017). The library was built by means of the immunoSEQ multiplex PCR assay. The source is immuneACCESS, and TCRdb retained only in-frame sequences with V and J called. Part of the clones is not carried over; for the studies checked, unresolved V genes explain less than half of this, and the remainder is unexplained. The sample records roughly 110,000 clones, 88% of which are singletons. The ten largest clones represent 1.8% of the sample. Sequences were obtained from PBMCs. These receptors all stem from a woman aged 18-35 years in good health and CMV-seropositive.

CDR3 DNA sequence: TGTGCCAGCAGGGAGACAGAGAACACTGAAGCTTTCTTT. Its protein product is CASRETENTEAFF. The chain has TRBV6-1 and TRBJ1-1; possible D gene TRBD1, 5 bases. Trimming cost V 6 bases and J 1 base, with 9 bases left between them. The CDR3 is made up of 13 amino acids. Germline CDR1 is MNHNS and CDR2 is SASEGT.

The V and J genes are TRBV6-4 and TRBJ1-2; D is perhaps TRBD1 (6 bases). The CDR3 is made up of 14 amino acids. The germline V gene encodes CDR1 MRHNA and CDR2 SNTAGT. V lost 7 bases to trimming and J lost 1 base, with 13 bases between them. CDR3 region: CASTLRGGNYGYTF. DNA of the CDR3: TGTGCCAGCACCCTTAGGGGGGGTAACTATGGCTACACCTTC.

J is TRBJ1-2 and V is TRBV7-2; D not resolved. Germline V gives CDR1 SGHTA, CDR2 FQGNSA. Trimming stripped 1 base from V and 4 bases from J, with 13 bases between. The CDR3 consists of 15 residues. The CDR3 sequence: CASSLGSWSSYGYTF. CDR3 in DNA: TGTGCCAGCAGCTTAGGGAGTTGGTCAAGCTATGGCTACACCTTC.

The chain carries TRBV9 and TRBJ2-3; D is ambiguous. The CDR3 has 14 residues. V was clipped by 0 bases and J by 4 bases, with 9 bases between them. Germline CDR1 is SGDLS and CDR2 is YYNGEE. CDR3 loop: CASSVVVRADTQYF. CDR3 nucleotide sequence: TGTGCCAGCAGCGTAGTAGTACGGGCAGATACGCAGTATTTT.

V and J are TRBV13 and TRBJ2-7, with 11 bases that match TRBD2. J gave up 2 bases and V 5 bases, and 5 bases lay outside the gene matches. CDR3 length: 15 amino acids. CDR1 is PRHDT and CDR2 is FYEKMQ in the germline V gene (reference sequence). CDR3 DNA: TGTGCCAGCAGCCTACGACTAGCGGGGCCCTACGAGCAGTACTTC. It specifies CASSLRLAGPYEQYF. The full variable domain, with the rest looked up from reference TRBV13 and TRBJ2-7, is AAGVIQSPRHLIKEKRETATLKCYPIPRHDTVYWYQQGPGQDPQFLISFYEKMQSDKGSIPDRFSAQQFSDYHSELNMSSLELGDSALYFCASSLRLAGPYEQYFGPGTRLTVT.

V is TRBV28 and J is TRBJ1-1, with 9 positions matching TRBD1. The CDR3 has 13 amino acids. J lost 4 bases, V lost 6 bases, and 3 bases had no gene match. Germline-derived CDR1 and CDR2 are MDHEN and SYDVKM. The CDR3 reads CASSRTGVTEAFF. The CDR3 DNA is TGTGCCAGCAGCCGGACAGGGGTCACTGAAGCTTTCTTT.

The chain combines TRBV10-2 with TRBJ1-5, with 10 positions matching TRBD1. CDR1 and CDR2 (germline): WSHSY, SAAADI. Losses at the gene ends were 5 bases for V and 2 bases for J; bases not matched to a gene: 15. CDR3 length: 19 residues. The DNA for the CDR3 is TGCGCCAGCAGTCCCCTAGGACAGGGGGTATCCTTTGGCAATCAGCCCCAGCATTTT. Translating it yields CASSPLGQGVSFGNQPQHF.

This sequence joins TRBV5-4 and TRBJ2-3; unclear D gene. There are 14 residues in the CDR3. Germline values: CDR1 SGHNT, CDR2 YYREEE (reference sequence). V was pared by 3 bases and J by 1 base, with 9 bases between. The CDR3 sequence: CASSSFAGTDTQYF. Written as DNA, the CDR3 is TGTGCCAGCAGCTCCTTCGCGGGCACAGATACGCAGTATTTT.

This chain's CDR3 is CASSAPGGSAFF. CDR3 coding DNA: TGTGCCAGCAGCGCCCCAGGGGGTTCGGCTTTCTTT. J is TRBJ1-1 and V is TRBV11-3; 7 bases fit TRBD1. Trimming took 5 bases from V and 11 from J; bases not matched to a gene: 8. Germline V CDR1 and CDR2: SGHNT, YENEEA. The CDR3 loop spans 12 amino acids.

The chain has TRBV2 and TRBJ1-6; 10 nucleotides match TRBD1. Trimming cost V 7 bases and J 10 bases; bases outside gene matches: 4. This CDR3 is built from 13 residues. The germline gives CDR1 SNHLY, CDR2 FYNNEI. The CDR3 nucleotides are TGTGCCAGCAAGTCGGGACAGGGGTCACCCCTCCACTTT. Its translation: CASKSGQGSPLHF.

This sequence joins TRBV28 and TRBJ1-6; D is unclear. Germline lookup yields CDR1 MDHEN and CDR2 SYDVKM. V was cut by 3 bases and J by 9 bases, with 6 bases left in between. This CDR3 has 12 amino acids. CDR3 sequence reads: CASSLEGSPLHF. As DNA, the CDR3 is TGTGCCAGCAGTTTGGAGGGTTCACCCCTCCACTTT. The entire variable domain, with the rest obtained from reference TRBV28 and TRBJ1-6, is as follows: DVKVTQSSRYLVKRTGEKVFLECVQDMDHENMFWYRQDPGLGLRLIYFSYDVKMKEKGDIPEGYSVSREKKERFSLILESASTNQTSMYLCASSLEGSPLHFGNGTRLTVT.

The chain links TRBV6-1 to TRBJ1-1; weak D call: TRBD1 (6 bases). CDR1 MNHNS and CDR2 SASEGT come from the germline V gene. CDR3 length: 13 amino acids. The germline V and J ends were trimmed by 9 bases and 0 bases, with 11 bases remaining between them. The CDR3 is CASRQDLNTEAFF. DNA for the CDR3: TGTGCCAGTAGACAGGATCTGAACACTGAAGCTTTCTTT.

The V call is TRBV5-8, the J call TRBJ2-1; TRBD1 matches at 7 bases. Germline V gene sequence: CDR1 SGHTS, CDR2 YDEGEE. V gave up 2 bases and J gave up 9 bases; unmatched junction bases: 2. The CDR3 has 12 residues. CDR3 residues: CASSLPGGEQFF. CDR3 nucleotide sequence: TGTGCCAGCAGCTTACCAGGGGGTGAGCAGTTCTTC.

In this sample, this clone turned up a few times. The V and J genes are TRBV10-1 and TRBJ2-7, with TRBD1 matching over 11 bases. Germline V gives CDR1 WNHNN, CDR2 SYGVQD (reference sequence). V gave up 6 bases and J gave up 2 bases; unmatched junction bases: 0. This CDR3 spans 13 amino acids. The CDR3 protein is CASRGQGAYEQYV. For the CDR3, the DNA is TGCGCCAGCAGGGGACAGGGGGCCTACGAGCAGTACGTC.

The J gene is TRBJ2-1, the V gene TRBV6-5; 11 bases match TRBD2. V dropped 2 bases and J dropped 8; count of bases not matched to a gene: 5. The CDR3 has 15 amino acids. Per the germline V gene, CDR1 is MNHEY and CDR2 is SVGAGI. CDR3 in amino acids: CASSYAVAGGHEQFF. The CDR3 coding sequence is TGTGCCAGCAGTTACGCGGTAGCGGGGGGGCATGAGCAGTTCTTC.

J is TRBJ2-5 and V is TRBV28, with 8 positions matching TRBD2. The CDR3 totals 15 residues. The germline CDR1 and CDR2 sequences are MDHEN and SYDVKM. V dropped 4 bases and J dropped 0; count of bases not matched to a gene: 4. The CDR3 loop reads CASSSERGYQETQYF. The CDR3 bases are TGTGCCAGCAGTTCCGAGCGGGGGTACCAAGAGACCCAGTACTTC. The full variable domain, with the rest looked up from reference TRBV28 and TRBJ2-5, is DVKVTQSSRYLVKRTGEKVFLECVQDMDHENMFWYRQDPGLGLRLIYFSYDVKMKEKGDIPEGYSVSREKKERFSLILESASTNQTSMYLCASSSERGYQETQYFGPGTRLLVL.

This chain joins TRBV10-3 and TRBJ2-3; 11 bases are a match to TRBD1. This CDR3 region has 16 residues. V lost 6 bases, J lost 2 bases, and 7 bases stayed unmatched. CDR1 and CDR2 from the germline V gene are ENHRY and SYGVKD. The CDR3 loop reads CAIRDGTGGSTDTQYF. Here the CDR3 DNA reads TGTGCCATCAGGGACGGGACAGGGGGTTCCACAGATACGCAGTATTTT.

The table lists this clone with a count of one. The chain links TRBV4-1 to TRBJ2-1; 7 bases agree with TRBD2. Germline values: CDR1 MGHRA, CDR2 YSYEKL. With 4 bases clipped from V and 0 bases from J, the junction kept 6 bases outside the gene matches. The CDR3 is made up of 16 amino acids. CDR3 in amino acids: CASSPQRGSSYNEQFF. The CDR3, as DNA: TGCGCCAGCAGCCCCCAGCGCGGGAGCTCCTACAATGAGCAGTTCTTC.

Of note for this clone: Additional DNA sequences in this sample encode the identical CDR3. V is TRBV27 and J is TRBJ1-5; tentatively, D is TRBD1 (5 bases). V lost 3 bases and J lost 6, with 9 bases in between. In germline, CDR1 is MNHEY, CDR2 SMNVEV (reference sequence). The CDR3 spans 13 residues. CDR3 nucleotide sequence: TGTGCCAGCAGTTTGGGGGGAGGTCAGCCCCAGCATTTT. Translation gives CASSLGGGQPQHF.

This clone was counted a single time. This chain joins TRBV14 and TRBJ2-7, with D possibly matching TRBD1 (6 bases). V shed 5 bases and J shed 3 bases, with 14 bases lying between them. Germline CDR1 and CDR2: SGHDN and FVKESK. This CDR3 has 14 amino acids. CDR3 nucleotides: TGTGCCAGCAGCGTTGCAGGGGCGGGCTACGAGCAGTACTTC. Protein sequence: CASSVAGAGYEQYF.

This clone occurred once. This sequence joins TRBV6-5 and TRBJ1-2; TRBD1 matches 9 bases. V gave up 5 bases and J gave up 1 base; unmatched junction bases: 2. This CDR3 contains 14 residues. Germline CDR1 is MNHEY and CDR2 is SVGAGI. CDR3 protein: CASSRQGVNYGYTF. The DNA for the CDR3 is TGTGCCAGCAGTCGACAGGGGGTTAACTATGGCTACACCTTC.